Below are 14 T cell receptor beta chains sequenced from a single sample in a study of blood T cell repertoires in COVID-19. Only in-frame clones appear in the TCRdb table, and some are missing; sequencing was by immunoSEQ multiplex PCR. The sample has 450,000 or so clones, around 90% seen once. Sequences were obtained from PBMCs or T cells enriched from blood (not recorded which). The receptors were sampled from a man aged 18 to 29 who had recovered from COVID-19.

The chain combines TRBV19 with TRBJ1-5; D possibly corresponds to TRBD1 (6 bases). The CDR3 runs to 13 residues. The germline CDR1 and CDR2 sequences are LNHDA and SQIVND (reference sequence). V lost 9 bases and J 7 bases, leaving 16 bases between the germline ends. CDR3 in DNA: TGTGCCAGCTCTGGGGGGGCTGGGCAGCCCCAGCATTTT. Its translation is CASSGGAGQPQHF.

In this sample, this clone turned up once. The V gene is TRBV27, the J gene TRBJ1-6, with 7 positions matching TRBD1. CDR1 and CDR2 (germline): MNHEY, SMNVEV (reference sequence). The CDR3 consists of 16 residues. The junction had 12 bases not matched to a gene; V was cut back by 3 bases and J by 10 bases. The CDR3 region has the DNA TGTGCCAGCAGTTTTACGAAGGGGGCATCAGGATCACCCCTCCACTTT. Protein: CASSFTKGASGSPLHF.

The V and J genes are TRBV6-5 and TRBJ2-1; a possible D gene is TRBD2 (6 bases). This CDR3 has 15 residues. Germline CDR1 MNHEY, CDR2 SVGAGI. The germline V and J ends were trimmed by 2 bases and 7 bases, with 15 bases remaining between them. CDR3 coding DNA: TGTGCCAGCAGTTACGGGGGGAAGGTTGGGAATGAGCAGTTCTTC. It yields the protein CASSYGGKVGNEQFF.

As DNA, the CDR3 is TGTGCCAGCAGACAGGGGCCTGTTCTCTCCTACGAGCAGTACTTC. This sequence encodes CASRQGPVLSYEQYF. The chain carries TRBV2 and TRBJ2-7, with 7 bases lining up with TRBD1. Germline trimming cut 6 bases from V and 0 bases from J; bases unmatched to any gene: 8. CDR1 and CDR2 (germline): SNHLY, FYNNEI. The CDR3 is 15 amino acids.

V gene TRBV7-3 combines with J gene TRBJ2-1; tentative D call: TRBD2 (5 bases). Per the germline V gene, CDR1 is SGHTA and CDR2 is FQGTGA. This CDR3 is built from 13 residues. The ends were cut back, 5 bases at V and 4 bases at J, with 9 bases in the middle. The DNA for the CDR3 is TGTGCCAGCAGCGCCGGACTGTACAATGAGCAGTTCTTC. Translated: CASSAGLYNEQFF.

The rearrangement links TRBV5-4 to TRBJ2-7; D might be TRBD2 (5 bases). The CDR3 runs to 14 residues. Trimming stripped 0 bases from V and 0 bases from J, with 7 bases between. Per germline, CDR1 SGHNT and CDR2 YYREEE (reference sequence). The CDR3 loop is CASSLAGSSYEQYF. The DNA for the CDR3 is TGTGCCAGCAGCTTGGCGGGAAGCTCCTACGAGCAGTACTTC.

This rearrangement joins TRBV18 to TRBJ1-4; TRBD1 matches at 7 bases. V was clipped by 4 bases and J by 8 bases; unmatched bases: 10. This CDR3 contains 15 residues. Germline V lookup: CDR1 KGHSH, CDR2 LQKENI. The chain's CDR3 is CASSRTDQGGEKLFF. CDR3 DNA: TGTGCCAGCTCACGAACAGACCAGGGGGGAGAAAAACTGTTTTTT.

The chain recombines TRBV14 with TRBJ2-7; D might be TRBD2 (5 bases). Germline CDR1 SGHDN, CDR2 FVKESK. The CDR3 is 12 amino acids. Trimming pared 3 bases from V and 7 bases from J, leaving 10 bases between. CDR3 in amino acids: CASSQRRGEQYF. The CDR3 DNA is TGTGCCAGCAGCCAGAGACGAGGGGAGCAGTACTTC.

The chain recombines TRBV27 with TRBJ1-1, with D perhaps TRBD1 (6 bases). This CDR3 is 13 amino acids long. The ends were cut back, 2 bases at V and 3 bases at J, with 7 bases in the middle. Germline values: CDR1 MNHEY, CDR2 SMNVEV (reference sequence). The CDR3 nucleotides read TGTGCCAGCAGTTTAGCAGGGGACACTGAAGCTTTCTTT. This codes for CASSLAGDTEAFF.

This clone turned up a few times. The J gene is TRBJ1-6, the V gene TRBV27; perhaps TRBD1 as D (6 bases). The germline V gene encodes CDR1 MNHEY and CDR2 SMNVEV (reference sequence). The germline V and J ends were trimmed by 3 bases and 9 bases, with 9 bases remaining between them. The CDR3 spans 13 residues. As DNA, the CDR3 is TGTGCCAGCAGTTTCTCAGGGGCTTCACCCCTCCACTTT. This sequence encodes CASSFSGASPLHF.

In DNA form, the CDR3 reads TGTGCCAGCAGGGGACAGAACTCCTACGAGCAGTACTTC. Amino acids: CASRGQNSYEQYF. The chain is built from TRBV6-5 and TRBJ2-7; 7 bases agree with TRBD1. This CDR3 is 13 amino acids long. The junction had 2 bases not matched to a gene; V was cut back by 6 bases and J by 0 bases. CDR1 is MNHEY, CDR2 SVGAGI, per germline.

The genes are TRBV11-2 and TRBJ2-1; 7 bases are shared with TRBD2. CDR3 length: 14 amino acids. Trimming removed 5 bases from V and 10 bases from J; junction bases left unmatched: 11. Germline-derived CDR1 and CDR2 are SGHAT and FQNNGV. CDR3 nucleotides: TGTGCCAGCAGCCCCGAAGGACTAGTGAGGGAGCAGTTCTTC. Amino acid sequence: CASSPEGLVREQFF.

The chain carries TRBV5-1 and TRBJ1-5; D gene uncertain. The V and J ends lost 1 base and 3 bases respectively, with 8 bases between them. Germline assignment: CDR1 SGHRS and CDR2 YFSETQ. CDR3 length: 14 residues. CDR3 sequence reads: CASSLTGLNQPQHF. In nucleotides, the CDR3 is TGCGCCAGCAGCTTGACTGGTCTCAATCAGCCCCAGCATTTT. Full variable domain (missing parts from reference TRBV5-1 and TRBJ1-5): KAGVTQTPRYLIKTRGQQVTLSCSPISGHRSVSWYQQTPGQGLQFLFEYFSETQRNKGNFPGRFSGRQFSNSRSEMNVSTLELGDSALYLCASSLTGLNQPQHFGDGTRLSIL.

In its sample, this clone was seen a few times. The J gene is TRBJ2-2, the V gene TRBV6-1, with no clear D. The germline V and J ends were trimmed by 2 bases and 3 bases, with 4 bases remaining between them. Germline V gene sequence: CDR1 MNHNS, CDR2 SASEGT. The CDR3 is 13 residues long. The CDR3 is CASSEYYTGELFF. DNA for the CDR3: TGTGCCAGCAGTGAATACTACACCGGGGAGCTGTTTTTT.